This T cell receptor beta chain stems from a study of identical twins. Study-wide points: Zero-insertion analyses were open to partial confounding by invariant MAIT and iNKT cells. Interpretation of the results relied on cross-sectional statistical analysis and not on following the same donors.

A remark on this clonotype: Its antigen remains unknown.

Only healthy Caucasians were enrolled as donors. The CDR3 runs to 14 residues. The V end lost 1 base, the J end lost 2 bases, and 9 bases lay between the germline ends. MiXCR, applied by TCRdb to the 5' RACE reads, yields one record per CDR3 protein. The data show about 200,000 distinct CDR3 sequences, approximately 15% seen once. These data also formed part of another study, on T cells expressing NK-cell markers.

V is TRBV12-3 or TRBV12-4 and J is TRBJ2-7, with D tentatively TRBD1 (6 bases). The sequence was collected from a woman under 30 in good health. The sample comprised CD8+ T cells sorted from blood. The CDR3 sequence: CASSLGGPAYEQYF. The DNA of the CDR3 is TGTGCCAGCAGTTTAGGGGGGCCGGCCTACGAGCAGTACTTC.